Shown below are 2 T cell receptor beta chains from a single sample sequenced in a study of shared clonotypes between healthy human individuals. Using immunoSEQ multiplex PCR, the repertoire was profiled, and TCRdb retains in-frame clones only, with some absent. The sample carries 2 million or so clones, around 95% recorded once. The sequenced sample was naive CD4+ T cells sorted from blood. The subset here: CD45RA+ positively selected. Every receptor here comes from a man aged 18 to 30 in good health.

About this clone itself: Other DNA sequences in the sample encode the same CDR3. The V call is TRBV5-1, the J call TRBJ2-7; tentative D call: TRBD2 (6 bases). Germline V gene lookup returns CDR1 SGHRS and CDR2 YFSETQ. V was clipped by 4 bases and J by 6 bases, with 20 bases between them. This CDR3 spans 15 amino acids. In nucleotides, the CDR3 is TGCGCCAGCAGCCCTAACGGAGGAATGGGGGGCGAGCAGTACTTC. Translated, it gives CASSPNGGMGGEQYF.

This chain connects TRBV2 to TRBJ2-1; D unclear. Germline loops: CDR1 SNHLY, CDR2 FYNNEI. This CDR3 has 19 amino acids. The V end was cut by 9 bases, the J end by 0 bases, with 27 bases between. This CDR3 is CARKNRAPTPRSSYNEQFF. The CDR3 DNA follows: TGTGCCAGAAAAAATAGGGCACCCACCCCTCGAAGCTCCTACAATGAGCAGTTCTTC.